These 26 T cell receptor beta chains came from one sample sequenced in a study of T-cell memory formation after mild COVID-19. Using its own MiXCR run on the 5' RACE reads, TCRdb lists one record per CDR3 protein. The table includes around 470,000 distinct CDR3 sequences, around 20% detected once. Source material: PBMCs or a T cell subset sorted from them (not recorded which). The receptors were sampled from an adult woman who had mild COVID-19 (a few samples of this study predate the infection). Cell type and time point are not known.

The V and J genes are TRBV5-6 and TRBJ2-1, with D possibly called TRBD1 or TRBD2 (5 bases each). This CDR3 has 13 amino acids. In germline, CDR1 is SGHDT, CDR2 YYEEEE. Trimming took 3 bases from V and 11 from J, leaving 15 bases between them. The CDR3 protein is CASSSRGTDQQFF. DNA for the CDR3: TGTGCCAGCAGCTCCCGGGGCACGGATCAGCAGTTCTTC.

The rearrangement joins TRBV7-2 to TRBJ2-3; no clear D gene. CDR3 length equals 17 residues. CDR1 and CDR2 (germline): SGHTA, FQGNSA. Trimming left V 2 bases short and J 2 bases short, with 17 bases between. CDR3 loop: CASSLRPHTAPTDTQYF. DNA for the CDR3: TGTGCCAGCAGCTTACGGCCGCACACGGCCCCCACAGATACGCAGTATTTT.

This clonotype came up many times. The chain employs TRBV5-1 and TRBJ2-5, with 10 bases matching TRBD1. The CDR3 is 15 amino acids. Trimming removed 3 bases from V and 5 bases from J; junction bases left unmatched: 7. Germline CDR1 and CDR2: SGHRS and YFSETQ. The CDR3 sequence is CASSYGTGARETQYF. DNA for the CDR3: TGCGCCAGCAGCTATGGGACAGGGGCTAGGGAGACCCAGTACTTC.

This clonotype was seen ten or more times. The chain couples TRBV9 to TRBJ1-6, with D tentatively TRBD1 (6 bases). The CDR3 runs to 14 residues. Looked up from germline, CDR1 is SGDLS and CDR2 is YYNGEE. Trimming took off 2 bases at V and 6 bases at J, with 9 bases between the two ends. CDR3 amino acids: CASSVGQTNSPLHF. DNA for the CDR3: TGTGCCAGCAGCGTTGGACAGACTAATTCACCCCTCCACTTT.

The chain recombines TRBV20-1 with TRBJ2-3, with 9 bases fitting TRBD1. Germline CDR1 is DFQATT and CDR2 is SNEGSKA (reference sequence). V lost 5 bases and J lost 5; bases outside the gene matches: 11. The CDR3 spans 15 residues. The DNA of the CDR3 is TGCAGTGCTGCCCCCCGGACAGGGGATGTAGATACGCAGTATTTT. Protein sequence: CSAAPRTGDVDTQYF.

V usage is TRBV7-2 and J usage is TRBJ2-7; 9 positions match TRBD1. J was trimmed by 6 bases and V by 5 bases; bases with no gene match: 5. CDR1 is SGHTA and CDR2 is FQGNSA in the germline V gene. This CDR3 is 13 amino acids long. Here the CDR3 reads CASSRQGVGEQYF. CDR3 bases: TGTGCCAGCAGCCGACAGGGGGTGGGCGAGCAGTACTTC.

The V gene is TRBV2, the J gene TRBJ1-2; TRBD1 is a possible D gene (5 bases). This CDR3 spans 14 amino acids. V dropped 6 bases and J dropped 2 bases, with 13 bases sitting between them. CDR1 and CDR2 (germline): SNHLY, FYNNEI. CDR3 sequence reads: CASSVGRENYGYTF. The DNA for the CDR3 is TGTGCCAGCAGCGTTGGCAGGGAGAACTATGGCTACACCTTC. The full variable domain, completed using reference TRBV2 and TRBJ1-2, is EPEVTQTPSHQVTQMGQEVILRCVPISNHLYFYWYRQILGQKVEFLVSFYNNEISEKSEIFDDQFSVERPDGSNFTLKIRSTKLEDSAMYFCASSVGRENYGYTFGSGTRLTVV.

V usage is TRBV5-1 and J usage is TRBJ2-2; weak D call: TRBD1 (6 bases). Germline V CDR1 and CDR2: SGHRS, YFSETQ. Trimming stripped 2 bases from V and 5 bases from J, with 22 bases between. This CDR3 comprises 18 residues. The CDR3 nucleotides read TGCGCCAGCAGCTTCATACGCGACAGGAACCGAGTTACCGGGGAGCTGTTTTTT. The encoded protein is CASSFIRDRNRVTGELFF.

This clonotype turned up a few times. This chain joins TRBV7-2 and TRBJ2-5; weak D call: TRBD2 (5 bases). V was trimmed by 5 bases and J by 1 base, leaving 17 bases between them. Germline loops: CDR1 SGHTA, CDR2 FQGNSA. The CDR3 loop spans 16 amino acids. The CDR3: CASSGSGRRAQETQYF. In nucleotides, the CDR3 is TGTGCCAGCAGCGGATCGGGGAGAAGGGCCCAAGAGACCCAGTACTTC.

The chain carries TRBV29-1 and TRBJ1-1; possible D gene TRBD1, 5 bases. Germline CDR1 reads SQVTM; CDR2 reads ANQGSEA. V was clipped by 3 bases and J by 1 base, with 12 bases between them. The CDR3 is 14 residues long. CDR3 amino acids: CSVEGPLRNTEAFF. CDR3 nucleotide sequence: TGCAGCGTTGAGGGACCCCTGCGGAACACTGAAGCTTTCTTT.

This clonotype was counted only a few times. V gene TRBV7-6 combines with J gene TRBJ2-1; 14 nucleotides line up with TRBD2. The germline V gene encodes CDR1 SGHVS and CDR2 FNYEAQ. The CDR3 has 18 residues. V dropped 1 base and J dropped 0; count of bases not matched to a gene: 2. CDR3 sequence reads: CASSLGTSGGSSYNEQFF. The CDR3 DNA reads TGTGCCAGCAGCTTAGGGACTAGCGGGGGGAGCTCCTACAATGAGCAGTTCTTC.

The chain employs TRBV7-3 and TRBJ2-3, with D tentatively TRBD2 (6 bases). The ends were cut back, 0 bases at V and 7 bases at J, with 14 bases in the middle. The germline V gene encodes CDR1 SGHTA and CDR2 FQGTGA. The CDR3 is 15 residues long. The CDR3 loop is CASSLTSRGANTQYF. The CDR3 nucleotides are TGTGCCAGCAGCTTAACGTCTCGCGGGGCTAATACGCAGTATTTT.

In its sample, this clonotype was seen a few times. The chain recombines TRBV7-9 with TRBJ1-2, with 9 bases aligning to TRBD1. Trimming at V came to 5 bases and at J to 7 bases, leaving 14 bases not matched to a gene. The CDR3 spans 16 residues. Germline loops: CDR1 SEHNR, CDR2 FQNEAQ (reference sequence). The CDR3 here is CASSPSLTGGAAGYTF. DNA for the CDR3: TGTGCCAGCAGCCCAAGTCTCACAGGGGGCGCGGCTGGCTACACCTTC.

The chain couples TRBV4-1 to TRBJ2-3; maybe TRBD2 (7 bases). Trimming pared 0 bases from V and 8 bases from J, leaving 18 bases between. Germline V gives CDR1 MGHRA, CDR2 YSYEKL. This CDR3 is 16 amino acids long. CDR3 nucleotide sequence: TGCGCCAGCAGCCAAGATAGGGGGGGCTCGACTTTTACGCAGTATTTT. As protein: CASSQDRGGSTFTQYF.

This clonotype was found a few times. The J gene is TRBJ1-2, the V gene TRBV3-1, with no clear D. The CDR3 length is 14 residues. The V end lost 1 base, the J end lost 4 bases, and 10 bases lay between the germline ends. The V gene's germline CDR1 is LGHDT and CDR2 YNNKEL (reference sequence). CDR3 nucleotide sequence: TGTGCCAGCAGCCAAGGCCCGAGTAGCTATGGCTACACCTTC. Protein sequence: CASSQGPSSYGYTF.

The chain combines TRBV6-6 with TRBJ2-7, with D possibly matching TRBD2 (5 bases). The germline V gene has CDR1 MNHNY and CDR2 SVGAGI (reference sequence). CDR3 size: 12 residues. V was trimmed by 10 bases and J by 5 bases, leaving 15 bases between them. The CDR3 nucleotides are TGTGCCACCGGGGTCGTGGTAAACGAGCAGTACTTC. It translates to CATGVVVNEQYF.

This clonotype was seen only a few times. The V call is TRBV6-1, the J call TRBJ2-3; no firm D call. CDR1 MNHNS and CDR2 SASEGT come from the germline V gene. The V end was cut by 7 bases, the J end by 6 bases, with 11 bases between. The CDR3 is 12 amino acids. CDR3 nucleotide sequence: TGTGCCAGCAAAGACCCTGGGGATACGCAGTATTTT. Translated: CASKDPGDTQYF.

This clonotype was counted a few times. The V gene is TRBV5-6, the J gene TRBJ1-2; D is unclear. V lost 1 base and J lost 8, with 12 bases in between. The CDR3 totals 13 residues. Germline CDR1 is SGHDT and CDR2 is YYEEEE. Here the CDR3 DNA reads TGTGCCAGCAGCTTGATGAAAGGCGAGGGCTACACCTTC. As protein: CASSLMKGEGYTF.

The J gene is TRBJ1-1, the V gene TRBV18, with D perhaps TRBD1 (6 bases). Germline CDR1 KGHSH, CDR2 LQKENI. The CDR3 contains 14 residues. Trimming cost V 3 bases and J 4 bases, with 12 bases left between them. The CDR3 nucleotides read TGTGCCAGCTCACCGAAACAGGGAAGCACTGAAGCTTTCTTT. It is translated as CASSPKQGSTEAFF.

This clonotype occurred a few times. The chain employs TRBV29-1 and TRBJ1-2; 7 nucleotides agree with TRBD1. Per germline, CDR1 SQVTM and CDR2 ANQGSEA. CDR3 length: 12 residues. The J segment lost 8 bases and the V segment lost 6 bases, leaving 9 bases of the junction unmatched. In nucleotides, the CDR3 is TGCAGCGTCACCGGGACAGTGTTCGGCTACACCTTC. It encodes CSVTGTVFGYTF.

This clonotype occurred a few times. CDR3 in DNA: TGTGCCAGCAGCTTGACAGGGGTGAAAAATGAGCAGTTCTTC. Translating gives CASSLTGVKNEQFF. This chain uses TRBV11-3 with TRBJ2-1; 8 bases map to TRBD1. Germline trimming cut 3 bases from V and 7 bases from J; bases unmatched to any gene: 5. The CDR3 consists of 14 residues. CDR1 is SGHNT and CDR2 is YENEEA in the germline V gene.

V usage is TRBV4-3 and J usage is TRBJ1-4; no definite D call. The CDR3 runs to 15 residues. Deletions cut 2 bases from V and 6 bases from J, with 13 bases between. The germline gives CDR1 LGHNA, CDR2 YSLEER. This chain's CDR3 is CASSQPGSGDEKLFF. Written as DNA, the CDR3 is TGCGCCAGCAGCCAACCCGGGTCGGGAGATGAAAAACTGTTTTTT.

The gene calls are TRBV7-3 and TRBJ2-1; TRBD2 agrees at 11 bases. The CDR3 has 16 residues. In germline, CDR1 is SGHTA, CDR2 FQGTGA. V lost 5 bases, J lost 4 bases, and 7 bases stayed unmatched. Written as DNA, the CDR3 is TGTGCCAGCAGCCCGACGCTAGCGGGGGGATACAATGAGCAGTTCTTC. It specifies CASSPTLAGGYNEQFF.

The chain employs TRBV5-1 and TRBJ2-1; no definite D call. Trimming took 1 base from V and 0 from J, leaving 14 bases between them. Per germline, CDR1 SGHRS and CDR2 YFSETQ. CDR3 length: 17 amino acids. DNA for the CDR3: TGCGCCAGCAGCTTGTTCCGGAACTTGATCTCCTACAATGAGCAGTTCTTC. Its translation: CASSLFRNLISYNEQFF.

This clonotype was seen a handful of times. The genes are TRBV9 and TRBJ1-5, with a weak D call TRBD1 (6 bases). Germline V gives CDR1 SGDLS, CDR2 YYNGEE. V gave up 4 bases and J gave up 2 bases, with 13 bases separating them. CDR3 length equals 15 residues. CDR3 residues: CASSPQGGGNQPQHF. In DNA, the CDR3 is TGTGCCAGCAGCCCCCAAGGGGGGGGCAATCAGCCCCAGCATTTT.

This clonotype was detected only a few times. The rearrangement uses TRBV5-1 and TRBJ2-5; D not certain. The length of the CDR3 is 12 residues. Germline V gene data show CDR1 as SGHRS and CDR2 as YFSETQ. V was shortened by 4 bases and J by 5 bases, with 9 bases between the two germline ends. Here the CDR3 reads CASSQEKETQYF. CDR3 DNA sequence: TGCGCCAGCAGCCAAGAGAAGGAGACCCAGTACTTC.